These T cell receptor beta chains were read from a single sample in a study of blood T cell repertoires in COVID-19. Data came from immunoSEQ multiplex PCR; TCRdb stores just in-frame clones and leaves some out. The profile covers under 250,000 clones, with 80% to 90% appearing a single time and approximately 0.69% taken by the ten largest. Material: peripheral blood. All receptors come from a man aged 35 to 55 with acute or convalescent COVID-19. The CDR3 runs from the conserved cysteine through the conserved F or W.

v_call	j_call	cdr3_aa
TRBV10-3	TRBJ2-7	CAISGLPYEQYF
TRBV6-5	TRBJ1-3	CASSPGTVPNTIYF
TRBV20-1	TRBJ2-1	CSASAPTFEQFF
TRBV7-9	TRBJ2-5	CASSTQGETQYF
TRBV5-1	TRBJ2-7	CASSSLWYEQYF
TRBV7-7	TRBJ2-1	CASSPELPPRGNEQFF
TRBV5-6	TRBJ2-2	CASTVPGNTGELFF
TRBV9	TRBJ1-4	CASSALGGHNEKLFF
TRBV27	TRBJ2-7	CASSPQRDGVYEQYF
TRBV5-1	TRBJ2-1	CASSLVRTGSANSIF
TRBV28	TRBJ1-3	CASIPGGAGGNTIYF
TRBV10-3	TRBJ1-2	CAISESTGHYGYTF
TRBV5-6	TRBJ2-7	CASSAGLAGDYEQYF
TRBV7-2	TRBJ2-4	CASSLHWRGIQYF
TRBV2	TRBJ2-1	CASSEARRLAGLQFF
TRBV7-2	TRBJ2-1	CASSYQGSSYNEQFF
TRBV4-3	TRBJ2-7	CASGLVPGHNAYEQYF